These T cell receptor beta chains were read from a single sample in a study of cytomegalovirus exposure and HLA in healthy donors. Sequencing used immunoSEQ multiplex PCR; TCRdb keeps in-frame clones, though not all of them. The sample comprises approximately 170,000 clones, about 76% of which are singletons, and approximately 5.1% rests with the top ten. What was sequenced was PBMCs. These receptors all stem from a woman under 30 in good health and CMV-seropositive. CDR3s leave out the opening cysteine and the closing phenylalanine or tryptophan.

TRBJ1-6 | TRBV23-1 | 12 | ASSQRQAGSPLH
TRBJ1-5 | TRBV30 | 12 | AWSVLTGDQPQH
TRBJ1-1 | TRBV5-1 | 13 | ASSWGGALNTEAF
TRBJ2-5 | TRBV7-3 | 13 | ASSLGGGGGETQY
TRBJ2-7 | TRBV29-1 | 10 | SVFSGAYEQY
TRBJ2-5 | TRBV7-2 | 14 | ASSSVWRGGEETQY
TRBJ1-1 | TRBV27 | 13 | ASNLLPGVDTEAF
- | TRBV7-2 | 15 | ASSLGPRTSGPYEQY
TRBJ1-1 | TRBV4-3 | 14 | ASSQGDGTGGGEAF
TRBJ1-6 | TRBV25-1 | 12 | ASRLGTGSAPLH
TRBJ2-1 | TRBV30 | 12 | AWSPTGGYNEQF
TRBJ1-1 | TRBV2 | 11 | ASTLEKNTEAF
TRBJ2-6 | TRBV19 | 15 | ASSHPGQASGANVLT
TRBJ1-6 | TRBV5-1 | 11 | ASSLDEDSPLH
TRBJ1-6 | TRBV6-5 | 12 | ASSPAGGSSPLH
TRBJ1-4 | TRBV29-1 | 12 | SVAASTTNEKLF
TRBJ1-2 | TRBV27 | 11 | ASSDRGSYGYT
TRBJ1-1 | TRBV6-5 | 12 | ASSEGQWNTEAF
TRBJ1-2 | TRBV11-2 | 11 | ASAADGLYGYT
TRBJ2-7 | TRBV28 | 12 | ASSKTGTIYEQY